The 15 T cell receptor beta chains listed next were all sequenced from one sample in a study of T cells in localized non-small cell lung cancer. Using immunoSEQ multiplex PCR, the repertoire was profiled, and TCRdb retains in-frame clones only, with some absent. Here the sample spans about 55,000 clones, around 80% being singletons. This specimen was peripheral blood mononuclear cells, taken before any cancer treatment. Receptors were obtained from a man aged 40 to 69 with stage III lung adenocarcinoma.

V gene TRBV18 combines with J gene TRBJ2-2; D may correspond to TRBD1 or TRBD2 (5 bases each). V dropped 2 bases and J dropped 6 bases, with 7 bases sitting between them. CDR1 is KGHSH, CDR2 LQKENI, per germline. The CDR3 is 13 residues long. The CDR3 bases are TGTGCCAGCTCACCAGGGGGTTCCGGGGAGCTGTTTTTT. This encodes CASSPGGSGELFF.

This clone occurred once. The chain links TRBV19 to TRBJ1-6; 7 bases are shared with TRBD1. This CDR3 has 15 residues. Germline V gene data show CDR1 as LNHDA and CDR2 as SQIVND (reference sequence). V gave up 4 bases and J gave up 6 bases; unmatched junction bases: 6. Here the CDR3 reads CASSRRGPGNSPLHF. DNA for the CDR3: TGTGCCAGTAGTAGAAGGGGGCCGGGTAATTCACCCCTCCACTTT.

CDR3 in DNA: TGTGCCTGGAGGACTCCCAGCTCCTACGAGCAGTACTTC. Protein sequence: CAWRTPSSYEQYF. The chain recombines TRBV30 with TRBJ2-7; D not certain. The germline CDR1 and CDR2 sequences are GTSNPN and SVGIG (reference sequence). This CDR3 is built from 13 residues. Trimming took off 3 bases at V and 0 bases at J, with 9 bases between the two ends.

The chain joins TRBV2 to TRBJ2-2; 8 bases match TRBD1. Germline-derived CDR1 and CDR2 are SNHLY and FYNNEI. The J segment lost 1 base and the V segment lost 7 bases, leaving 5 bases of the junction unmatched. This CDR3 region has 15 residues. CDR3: CASTAGTGNTGELFF. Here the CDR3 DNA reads TGTGCCAGCACCGCTGGGACAGGGAACACCGGGGAGCTGTTTTTT.

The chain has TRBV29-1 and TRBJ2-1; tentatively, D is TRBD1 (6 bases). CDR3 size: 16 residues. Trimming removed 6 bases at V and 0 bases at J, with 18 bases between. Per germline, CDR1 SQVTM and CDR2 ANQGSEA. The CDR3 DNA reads TGCAGCGTCAGGGGAATAGCTTCCATCTCCTACAATGAGCAGTTCTTC. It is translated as CSVRGIASISYNEQFF.

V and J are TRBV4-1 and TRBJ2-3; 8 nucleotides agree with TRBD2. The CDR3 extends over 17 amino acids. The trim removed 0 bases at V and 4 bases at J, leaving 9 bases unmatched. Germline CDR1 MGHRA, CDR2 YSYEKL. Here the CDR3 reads CASSQDRAPGGADTQYF. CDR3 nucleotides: TGCGCCAGCAGCCAAGATCGCGCTCCCGGGGGGGCAGATACGCAGTATTTT.

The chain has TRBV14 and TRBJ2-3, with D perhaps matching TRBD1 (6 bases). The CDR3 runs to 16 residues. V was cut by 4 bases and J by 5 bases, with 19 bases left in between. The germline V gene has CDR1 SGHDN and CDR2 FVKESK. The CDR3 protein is CASSRARNRVQDTQYF. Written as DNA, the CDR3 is TGTGCCAGCAGCCGCGCCCGGAACAGGGTTCAAGATACGCAGTATTTT.

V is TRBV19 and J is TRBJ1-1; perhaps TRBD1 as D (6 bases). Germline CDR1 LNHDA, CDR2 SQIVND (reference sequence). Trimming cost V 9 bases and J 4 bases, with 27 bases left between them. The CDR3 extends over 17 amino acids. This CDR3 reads CASAFKGEDPQGTEAFF. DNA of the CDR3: TGTGCCAGCGCATTTAAGGGGGAGGACCCGCAGGGCACTGAAGCTTTCTTT. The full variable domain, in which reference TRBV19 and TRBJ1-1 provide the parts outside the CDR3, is DGGITQSPKYLFRKEGQNVTLSCEQNLNHDAMYWYRQDPGQGLRLIYYSQIVNDFQKGDIAEGYSVSREKKESFPLTVTSAQKNPTAFYLCASAFKGEDPQGTEAFFGQGTRLTVV.

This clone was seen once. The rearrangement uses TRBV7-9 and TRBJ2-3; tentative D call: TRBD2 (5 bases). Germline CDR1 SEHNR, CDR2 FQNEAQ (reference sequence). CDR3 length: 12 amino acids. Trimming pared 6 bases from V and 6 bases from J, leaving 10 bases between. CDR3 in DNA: TGTGCCAGCAGGCCGGGATCTGATACGCAGTATTTT. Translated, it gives CASRPGSDTQYF. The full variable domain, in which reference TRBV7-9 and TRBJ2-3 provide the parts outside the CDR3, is DTGVSQNPRHKITKRGQNVTFRCDPISEHNRLYWYRQTLGQGPEFLTYFQNEAQLEKSRLLSDRFSAERPKGSFSTLEIQRTEQGDSAMYLCASRPGSDTQYFGPGTRLTVL.

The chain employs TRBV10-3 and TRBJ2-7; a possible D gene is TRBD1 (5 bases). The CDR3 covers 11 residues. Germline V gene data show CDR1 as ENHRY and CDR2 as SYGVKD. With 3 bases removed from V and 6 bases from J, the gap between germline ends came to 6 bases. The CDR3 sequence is CAISDQGEQYF. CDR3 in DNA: TGTGCCATCAGTGATCAGGGCGAGCAGTACTTC.

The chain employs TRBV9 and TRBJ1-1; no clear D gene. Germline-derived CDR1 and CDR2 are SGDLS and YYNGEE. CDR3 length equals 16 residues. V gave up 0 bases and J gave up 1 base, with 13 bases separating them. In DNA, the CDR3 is TGTGCCAGCAGCGTAGGGACTATCTATTCGAACACTGAAGCTTTCTTT. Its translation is CASSVGTIYSNTEAFF.

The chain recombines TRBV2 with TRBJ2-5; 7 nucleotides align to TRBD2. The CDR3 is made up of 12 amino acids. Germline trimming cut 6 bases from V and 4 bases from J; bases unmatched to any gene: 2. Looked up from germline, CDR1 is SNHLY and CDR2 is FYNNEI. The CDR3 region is CASRGGSETQYF. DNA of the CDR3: TGTGCCAGCAGGGGGGGGTCAGAGACCCAGTACTTC. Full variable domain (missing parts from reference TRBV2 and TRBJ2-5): EPEVTQTPSHQVTQMGQEVILRCVPISNHLYFYWYRQILGQKVEFLVSFYNNEISEKSEIFDDQFSVERPDGSNFTLKIRSTKLEDSAMYFCASRGGSETQYFGPGTRLLVL.

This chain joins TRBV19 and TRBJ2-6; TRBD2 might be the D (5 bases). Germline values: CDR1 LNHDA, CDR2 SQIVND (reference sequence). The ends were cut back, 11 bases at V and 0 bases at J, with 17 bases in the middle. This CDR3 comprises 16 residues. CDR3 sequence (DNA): TGTGCCGTCCAATTCAAGAGGGCCTCTGGGGCCAACGTCCTGACTTTC. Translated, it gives CAVQFKRASGANVLTF.

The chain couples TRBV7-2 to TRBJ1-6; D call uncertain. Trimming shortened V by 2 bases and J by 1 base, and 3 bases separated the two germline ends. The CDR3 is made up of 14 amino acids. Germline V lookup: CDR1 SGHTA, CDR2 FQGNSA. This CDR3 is CASSLSSYNSPLHF. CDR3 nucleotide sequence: TGTGCCAGCAGCTTAAGTTCCTATAATTCACCCCTCCACTTT.

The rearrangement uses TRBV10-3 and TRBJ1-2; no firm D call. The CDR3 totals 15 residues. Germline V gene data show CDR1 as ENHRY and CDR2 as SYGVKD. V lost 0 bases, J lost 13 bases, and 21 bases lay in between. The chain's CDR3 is CAISESGDTGRSRTF. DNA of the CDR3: TGTGCCATCAGTGAGTCAGGAGACACCGGACGCTCGCGCACCTTC.